This T cell receptor (beta chain) was captured by sequencing in a study of blood T cell repertoires in COVID-19. Across the whole study: The study drew acute and convalescent COVID-19 samples from the United States, Italy and Spain. Sources were T cells, B-cell-depleted T cells, or PBMCs; the material itself was cDNA or gDNA.

Those enrolled in Seattle joined during active infection and were followed longitudinally afterward. J lost 1 base, V lost 6 bases, and 6 bases had no gene match. Germline CDR1 reads LNHDA; CDR2 reads SQIVND (reference sequence). The CDR3 is 16 amino acids. Methods used by the authors: Nucleated cell number was recorded as an estimate derived from reference gene primer amplification. Data came from immunoSEQ multiplex PCR; TCRdb stores just in-frame clones and leaves some out. V, J and clone size derive from that table, while D and trimming were established from the DNA sequence. Altogether over 150,000 clones are present, approximately 80% being singletons, with the ten largest covering about 12%.

Material for sequencing was peripheral blood. The origin of this receptor is a woman aged 60-70 years with COVID-19, enrolled during active disease. The J gene is TRBJ2-1, the V gene TRBV19, with 10 bases aligning to TRBD1. This chain's CDR3 is CASSLRTGGSYNEQFF. In DNA form, the CDR3 reads TGTGCCAGTAGCCTAAGGACAGGGGGGTCCTACAATGAGCAGTTCTTC. The whole variable domain, filled in from reference TRBV19 and TRBJ2-1, reads DGGITQSPKYLFRKEGQNVTLSCEQNLNHDAMYWYRQDPGQGLRLIYYSQIVNDFQKGDIAEGYSVSREKKESFPLTVTSAQKNPTAFYLCASSLRTGGSYNEQFFGPGTRLTVL.